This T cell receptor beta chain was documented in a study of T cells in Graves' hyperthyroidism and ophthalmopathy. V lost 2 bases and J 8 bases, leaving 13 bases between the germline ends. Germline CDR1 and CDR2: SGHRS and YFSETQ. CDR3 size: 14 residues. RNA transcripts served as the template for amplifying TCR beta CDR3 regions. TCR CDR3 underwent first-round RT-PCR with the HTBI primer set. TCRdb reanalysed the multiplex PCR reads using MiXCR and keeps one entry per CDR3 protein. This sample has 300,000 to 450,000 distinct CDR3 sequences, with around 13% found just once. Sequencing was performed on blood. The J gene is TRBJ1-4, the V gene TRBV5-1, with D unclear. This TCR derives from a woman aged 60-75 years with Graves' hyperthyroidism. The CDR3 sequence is CASSLGTGAEKLFF. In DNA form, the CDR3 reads TGCGCCAGCAGCTTAGGAACGGGTGCGGAAAAACTGTTTTTT.